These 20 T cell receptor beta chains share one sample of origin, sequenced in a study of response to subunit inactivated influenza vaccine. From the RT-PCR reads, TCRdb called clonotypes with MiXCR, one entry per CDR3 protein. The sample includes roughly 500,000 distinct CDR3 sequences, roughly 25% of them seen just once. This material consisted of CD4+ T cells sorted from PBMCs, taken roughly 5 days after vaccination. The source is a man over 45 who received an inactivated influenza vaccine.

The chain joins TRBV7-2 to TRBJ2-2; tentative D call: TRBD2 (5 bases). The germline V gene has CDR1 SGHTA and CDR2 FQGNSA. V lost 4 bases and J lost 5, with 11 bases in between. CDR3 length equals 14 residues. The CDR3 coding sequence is TGTGCCAGCAGCTACACTAGGTTTACCGGGGAGCTGTTTTTT. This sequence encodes CASSYTRFTGELFF.

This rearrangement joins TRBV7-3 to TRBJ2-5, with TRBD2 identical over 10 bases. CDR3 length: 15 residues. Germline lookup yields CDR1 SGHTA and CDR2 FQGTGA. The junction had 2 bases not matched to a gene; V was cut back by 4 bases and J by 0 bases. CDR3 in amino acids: CASSYGLADQETQYF. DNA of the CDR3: TGTGCCAGCAGCTACGGACTAGCGGACCAAGAGACCCAGTACTTC.

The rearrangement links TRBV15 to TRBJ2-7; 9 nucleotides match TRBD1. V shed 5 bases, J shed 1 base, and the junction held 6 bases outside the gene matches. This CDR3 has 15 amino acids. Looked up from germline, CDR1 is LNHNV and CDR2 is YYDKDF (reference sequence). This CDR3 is CATSHPGQGSYEQYF. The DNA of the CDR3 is TGTGCCACCAGCCACCCGGGACAGGGTTCCTACGAGCAGTACTTC.

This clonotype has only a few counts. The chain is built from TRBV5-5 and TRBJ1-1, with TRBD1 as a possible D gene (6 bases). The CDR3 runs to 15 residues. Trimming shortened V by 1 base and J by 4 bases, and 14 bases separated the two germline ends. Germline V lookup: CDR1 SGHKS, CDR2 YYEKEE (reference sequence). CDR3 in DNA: TGTGCCAGCAGCTTGTCCCAGGGGACCTCCACTGAAGCTTTCTTT. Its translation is CASSLSQGTSTEAFF.

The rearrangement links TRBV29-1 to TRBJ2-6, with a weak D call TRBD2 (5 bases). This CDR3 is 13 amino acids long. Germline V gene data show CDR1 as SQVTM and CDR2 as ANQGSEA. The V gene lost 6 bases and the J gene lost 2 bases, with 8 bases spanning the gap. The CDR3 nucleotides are TGCAGCGTAGGGCGGGCTGGGGCCAACGTCCTGACTTTC. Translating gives CSVGRAGANVLTF.

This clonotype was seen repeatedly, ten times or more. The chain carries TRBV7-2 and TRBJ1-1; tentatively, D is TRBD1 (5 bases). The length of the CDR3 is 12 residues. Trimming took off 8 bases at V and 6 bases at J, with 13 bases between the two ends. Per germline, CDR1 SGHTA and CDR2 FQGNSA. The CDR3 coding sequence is TGTGCCAGCGCGCCCCGGGGCCCTGAAGCTTTCTTT. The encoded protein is CASAPRGPEAFF.

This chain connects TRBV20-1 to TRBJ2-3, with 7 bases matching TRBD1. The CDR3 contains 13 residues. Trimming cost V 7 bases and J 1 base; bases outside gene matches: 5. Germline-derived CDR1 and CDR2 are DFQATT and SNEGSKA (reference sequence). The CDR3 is CSVQGDGTDTQYF. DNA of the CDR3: TGCAGTGTTCAGGGGGATGGCACAGATACGCAGTATTTT.

The CDR3 protein is CSAWDRSPDTQYF. The CDR3 DNA follows: TGCAGCGCCTGGGACAGGAGCCCAGATACGCAGTATTTT. The chain is built from TRBV29-1 and TRBJ2-3, with 8 nucleotides matching TRBD1. CDR1 SQVTM and CDR2 ANQGSEA come from the germline V gene. Trimming at V came to 7 bases and at J to 4 bases, leaving 7 bases not matched to a gene. The CDR3 extends over 13 amino acids.

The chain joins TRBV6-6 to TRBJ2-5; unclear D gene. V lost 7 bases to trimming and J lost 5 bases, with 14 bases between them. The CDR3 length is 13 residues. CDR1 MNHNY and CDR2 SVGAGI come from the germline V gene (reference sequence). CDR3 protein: CASKVDNSETQYF. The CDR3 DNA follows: TGTGCCAGCAAAGTCGACAACTCCGAGACCCAGTACTTC.

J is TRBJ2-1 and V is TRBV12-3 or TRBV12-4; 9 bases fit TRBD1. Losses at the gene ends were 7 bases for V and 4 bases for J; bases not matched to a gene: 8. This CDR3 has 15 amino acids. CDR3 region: CASTWGQGKYNEQFF. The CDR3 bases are TGTGCCAGCACCTGGGGACAGGGTAAATACAATGAGCAGTTCTTC.

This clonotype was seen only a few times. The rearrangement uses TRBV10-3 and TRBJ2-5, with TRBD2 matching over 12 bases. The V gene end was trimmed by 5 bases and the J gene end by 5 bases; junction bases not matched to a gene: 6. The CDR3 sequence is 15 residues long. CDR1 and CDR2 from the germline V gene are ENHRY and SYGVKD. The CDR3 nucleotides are TGTGCCATCAGTCCGACTAGCGGGAGAAGGGAGACCCAGTACTTC. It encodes CAISPTSGRRETQYF.

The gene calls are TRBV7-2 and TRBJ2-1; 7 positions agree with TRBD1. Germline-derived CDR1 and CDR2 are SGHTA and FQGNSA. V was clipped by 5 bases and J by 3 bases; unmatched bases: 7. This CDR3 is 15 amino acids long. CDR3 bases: TGTGCCAGCAGCACTACGAGGGGGCACTACAATGAGCAGTTCTTC. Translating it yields CASSTTRGHYNEQFF.

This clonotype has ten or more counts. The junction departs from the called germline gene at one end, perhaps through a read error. This CDR3 is CASSLPGSSYNEQFF. Here the CDR3 DNA reads TGCGCCAGCAGCTTGCCGGGGAGCTCCTACAATGAGCAGTTCTTC. V gene TRBV27 combines with J gene TRBJ2-1; a weak D match, TRBD2 (5 bases). The germline CDR1 and CDR2 sequences are MNHEY and SMNVEV (reference sequence). The CDR3 length is 15 residues.

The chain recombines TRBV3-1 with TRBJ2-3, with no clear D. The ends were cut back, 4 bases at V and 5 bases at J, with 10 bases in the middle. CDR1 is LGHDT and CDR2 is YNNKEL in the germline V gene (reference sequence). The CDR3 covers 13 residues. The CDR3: CASSLRPGDTQYF. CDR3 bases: TGTGCCAGCAGCCTCCGACCTGGAGATACGCAGTATTTT.

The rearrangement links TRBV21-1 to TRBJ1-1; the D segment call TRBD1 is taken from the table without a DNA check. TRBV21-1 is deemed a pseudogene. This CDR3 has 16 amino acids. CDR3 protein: CASSKATRGRDTEAFF. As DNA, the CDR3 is TGTGCCAGCAGCAAAGCAACCAGGGGGCGCGACACTGAAGCTTTCTTT.

CDR3: CASTRAGANVLTF. The CDR3 region has the DNA TGTGCCAGCACCAGGGCTGGGGCCAACGTCCTGACTTTC. The rearrangement joins TRBV6-2 or TRBV6-3 to TRBJ2-6, with D maybe TRBD1 (5 bases). Germline-derived CDR1 and CDR2 are MNHEY and SVGEGT. The germline V and J ends were trimmed by 7 bases and 2 bases, with 6 bases remaining between them. The CDR3 runs 13 residues.

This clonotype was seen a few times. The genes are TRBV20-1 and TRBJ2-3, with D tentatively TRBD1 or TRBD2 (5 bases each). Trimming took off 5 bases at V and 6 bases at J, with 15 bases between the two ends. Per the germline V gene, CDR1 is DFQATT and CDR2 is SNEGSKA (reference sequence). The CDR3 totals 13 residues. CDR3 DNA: TGCAGTGCTCCCTTGGGGCGGGCCGATACGCAGTATTTT. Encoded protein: CSAPLGRADTQYF.

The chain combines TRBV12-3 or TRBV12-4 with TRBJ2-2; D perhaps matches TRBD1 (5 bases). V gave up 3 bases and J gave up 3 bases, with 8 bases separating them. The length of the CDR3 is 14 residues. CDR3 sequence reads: CASSFGRDTGELFF. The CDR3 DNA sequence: TGTGCCAGCAGTTTCGGCAGGGACACCGGGGAGCTGTTTTTT.

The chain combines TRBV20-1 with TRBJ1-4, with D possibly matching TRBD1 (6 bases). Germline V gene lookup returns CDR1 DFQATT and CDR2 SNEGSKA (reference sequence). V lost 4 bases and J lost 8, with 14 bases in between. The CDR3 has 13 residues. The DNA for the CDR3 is TGCAGTGCTAACCCGACAGGTGGGGAAAAACTGTTTTTT. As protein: CSANPTGGEKLFF.

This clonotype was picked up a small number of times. This CDR3 reads CASRPISSYNSPLHF. The CDR3 coding sequence is TGTGCCAGCAGACCCATAAGCTCCTATAATTCACCCCTCCACTTT. V usage is TRBV28 and J usage is TRBJ1-6; unclear D gene. The CDR3 runs 15 residues. Germline lookup yields CDR1 MDHEN and CDR2 SYDVKM. Trimming left V 6 bases short and J 0 bases short, with 9 bases between.